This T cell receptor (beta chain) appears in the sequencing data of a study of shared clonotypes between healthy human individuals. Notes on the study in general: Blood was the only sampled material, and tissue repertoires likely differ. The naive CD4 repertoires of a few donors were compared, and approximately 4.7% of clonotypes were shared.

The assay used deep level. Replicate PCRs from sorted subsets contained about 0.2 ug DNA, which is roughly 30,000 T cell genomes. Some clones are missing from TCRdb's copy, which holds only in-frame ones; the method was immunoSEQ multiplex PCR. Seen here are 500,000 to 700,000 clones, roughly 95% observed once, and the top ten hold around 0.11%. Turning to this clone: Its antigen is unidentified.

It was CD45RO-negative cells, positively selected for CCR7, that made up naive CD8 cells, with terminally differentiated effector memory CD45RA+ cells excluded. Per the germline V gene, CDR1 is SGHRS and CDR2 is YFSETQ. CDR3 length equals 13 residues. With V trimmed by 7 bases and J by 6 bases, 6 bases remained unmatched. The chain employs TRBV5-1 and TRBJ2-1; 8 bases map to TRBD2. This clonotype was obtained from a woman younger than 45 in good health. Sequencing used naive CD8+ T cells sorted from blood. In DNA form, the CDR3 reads TGCGCCAGCGGGCTAGCGGGCTCCAATGAGCAGTTCTTC. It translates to CASGLAGSNEQFF.